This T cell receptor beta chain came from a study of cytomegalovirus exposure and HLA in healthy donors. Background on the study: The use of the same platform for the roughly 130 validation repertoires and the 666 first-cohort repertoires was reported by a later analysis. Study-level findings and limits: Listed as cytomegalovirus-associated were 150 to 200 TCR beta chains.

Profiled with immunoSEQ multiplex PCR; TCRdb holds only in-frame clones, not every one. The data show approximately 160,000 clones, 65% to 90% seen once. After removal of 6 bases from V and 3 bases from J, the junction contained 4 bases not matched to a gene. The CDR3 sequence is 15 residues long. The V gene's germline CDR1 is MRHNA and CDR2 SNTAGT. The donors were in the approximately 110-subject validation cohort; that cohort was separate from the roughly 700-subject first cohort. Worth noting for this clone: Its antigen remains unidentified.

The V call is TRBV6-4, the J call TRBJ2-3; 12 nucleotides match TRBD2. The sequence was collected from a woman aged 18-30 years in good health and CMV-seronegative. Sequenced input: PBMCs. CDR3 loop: CASSVLAGGTDTQYF. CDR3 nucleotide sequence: TGTGCCAGCAGCGTACTAGCGGGGGGAACAGATACGCAGTATTTT.